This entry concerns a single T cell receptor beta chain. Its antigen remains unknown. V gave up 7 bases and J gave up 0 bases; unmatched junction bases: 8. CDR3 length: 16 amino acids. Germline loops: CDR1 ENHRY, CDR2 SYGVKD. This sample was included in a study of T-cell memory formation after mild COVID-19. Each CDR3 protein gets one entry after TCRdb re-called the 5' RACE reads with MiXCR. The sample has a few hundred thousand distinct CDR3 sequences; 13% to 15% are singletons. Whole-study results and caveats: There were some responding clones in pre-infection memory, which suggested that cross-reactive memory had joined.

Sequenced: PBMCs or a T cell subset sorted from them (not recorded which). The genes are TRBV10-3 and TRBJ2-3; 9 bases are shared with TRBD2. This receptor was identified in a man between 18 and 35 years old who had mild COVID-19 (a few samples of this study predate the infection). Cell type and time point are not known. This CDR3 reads CAITRGGAPSTDTQYF. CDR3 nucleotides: TGTGCCATCACTCGCGGGGGGGCTCCTAGCACAGATACGCAGTATTTT.